In its sample, the clone carrying this T cell receptor (beta chain) was seen many times. The antigen remains unidentified. The V end lost 5 bases, the J end lost 0 bases, and 11 bases lay between the germline ends. The CDR3 is 14 amino acids. Germline-derived CDR1 and CDR2 are LGHDT and YNNKEL (reference sequence). Sampling of bone marrow took place during active disease in every patient. This specimen comes from a study of read filtering for tumor transcriptome and immune sequencing. Looking at the study overall: RNA-seq yielded only about 75 to 1,400 TCR reads, IR-seq about 4 to 10.27 million.

Study results and limitations: Sorted CD138-negative bone marrow cells were not purified T cells.

This library used around 400 ng RNA and molecular barcoded adaptors spanning alpha/delta and beta/gamma chains. TCRdb re-called the reads with MiXCR, one entry per CDR3 protein. The sample contains 30,000 to 45,000 distinct CDR3 sequences, roughly 13% of which appear only once. This receptor was identified in a donor at least 40 years old with multiple myeloma. This sequence joins TRBV3-1 and TRBJ2-7; D perhaps matches TRBD1 (5 bases). Input material: a population of CD138-negative cells sorted from bone marrow. In DNA, the CDR3 is TGTGCCAGCAGCTTCGGGCAGGGCTCCTACGAGCAGTACTTC. It yields the protein CASSFGQGSYEQYF.